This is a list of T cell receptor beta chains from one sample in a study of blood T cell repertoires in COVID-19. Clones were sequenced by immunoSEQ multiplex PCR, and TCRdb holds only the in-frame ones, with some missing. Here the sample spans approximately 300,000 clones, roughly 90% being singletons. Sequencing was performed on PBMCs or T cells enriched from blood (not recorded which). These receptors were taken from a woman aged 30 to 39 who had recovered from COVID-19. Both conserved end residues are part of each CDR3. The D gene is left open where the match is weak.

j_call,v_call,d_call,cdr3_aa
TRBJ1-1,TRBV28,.,CASSTTIQGSEAFF
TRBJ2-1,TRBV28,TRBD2,CASSLLAGSYNEQFF
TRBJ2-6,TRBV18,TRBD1,CASSKRSGTGDGANVLTF
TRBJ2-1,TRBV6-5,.,CASSPPQGQGEQFF
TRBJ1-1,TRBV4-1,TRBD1,CASSPLPGTGGVGTEAFF
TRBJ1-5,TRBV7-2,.,CASSLLSSNQPQHF
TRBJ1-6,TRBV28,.,CASSQGYNSPLHF
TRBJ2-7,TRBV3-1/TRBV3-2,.,CASSQEGLPSYEQYF
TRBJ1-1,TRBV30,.,CAWSVWGVGAEAFF
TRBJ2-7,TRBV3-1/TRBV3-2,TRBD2,CASSLLAGSYEQYF
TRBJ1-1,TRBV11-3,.,CASSLSTEAFF
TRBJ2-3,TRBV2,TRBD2,CASSGGLAGDTQYF
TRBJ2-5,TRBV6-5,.,CASRLGRNQETQYF
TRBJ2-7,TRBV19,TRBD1,CASSSQGLPEQYF
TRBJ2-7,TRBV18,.,CASSSGGAGSYEQYF
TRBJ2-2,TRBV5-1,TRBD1,CASSLDRGNSGELFF
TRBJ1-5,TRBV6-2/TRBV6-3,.,CASSHGGGHQPQHF
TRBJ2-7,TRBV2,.,CASSGNGGRSEQYF
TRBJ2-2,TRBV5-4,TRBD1,CASSFGQGVFTGELFF
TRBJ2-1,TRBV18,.,CASSPSTGPYNEQFF
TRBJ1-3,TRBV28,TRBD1,CASSPRDRRHTIYF
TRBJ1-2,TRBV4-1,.,CASSQVYIPEDYGYTF
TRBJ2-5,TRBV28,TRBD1,CASRPAGTGGPQETQYF
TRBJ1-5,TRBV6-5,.,CASRLGSVSNQPQHF
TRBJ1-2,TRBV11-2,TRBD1,CASSLFSPKTGDYGYTF
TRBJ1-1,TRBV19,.,CASKTGGTEAFF
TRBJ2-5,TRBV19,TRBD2,CASNVAGGETQYF
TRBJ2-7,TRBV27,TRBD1,CASSPQTTGDEQYF
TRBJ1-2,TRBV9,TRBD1,CASSGGQPNYGYTF
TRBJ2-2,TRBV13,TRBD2,CASSLSRTSGITGELFF
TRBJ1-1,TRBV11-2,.,CASSLDMASSGREAFF
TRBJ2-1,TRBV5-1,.,CASSLEGLDNEQFF
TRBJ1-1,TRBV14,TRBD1,CASSQDRATGKLNTEAFF
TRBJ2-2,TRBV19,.,CASSLGHINTGELFF
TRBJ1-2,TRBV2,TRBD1,CATSGTGDGYTF
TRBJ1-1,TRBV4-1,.,CASSPHSTAGSTEAFF
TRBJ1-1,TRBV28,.,CASSFPGAGLRTEAFF
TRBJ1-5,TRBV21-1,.,CASSKGQEYQPQHF
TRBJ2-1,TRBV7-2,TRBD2,CASSLEVASGTFEQFF
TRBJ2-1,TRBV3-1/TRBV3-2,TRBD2,CASSLAGAYNEQFF
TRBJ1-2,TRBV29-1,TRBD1,CTVRDRGRRGYTF
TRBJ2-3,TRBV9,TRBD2,CASSGEHGGGITDTQYF
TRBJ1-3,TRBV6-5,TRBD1,CASSSPGGPGNTIYF
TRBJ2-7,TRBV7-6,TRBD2,CASSLAGGPNEQYF
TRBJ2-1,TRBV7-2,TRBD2,CASSLVPSGINEQFF
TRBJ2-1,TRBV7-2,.,CASSLAQGNYNEQFF
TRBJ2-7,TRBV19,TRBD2,CASSRTSGSYEQYF
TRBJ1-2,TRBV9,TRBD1,CASSVGTGGTYGYTF
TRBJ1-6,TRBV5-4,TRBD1,CASSQTLGTGANSPLHF
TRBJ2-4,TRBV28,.,CASSTQGGPKNIQYF
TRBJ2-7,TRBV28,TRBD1,CASSLTGMGYEQYF
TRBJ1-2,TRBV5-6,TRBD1,CASSPPDRVEGYTF
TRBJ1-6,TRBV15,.,CATSRDSSPLHF
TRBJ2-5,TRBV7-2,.,CASSLVEQETQYF
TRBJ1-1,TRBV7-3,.,CASSSGYRAEAFF
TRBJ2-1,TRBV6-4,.,CASSDSFGFRHNEQFF